These T cell receptor beta chains were read from a single sample in a study of T cell changes during pregnancy in multiple sclerosis. Sequenced by immunoSEQ multiplex PCR; TCRdb stores in-frame clones only, minus some. The data hold about 81,000 clones, with just under 95% observed a single time. Here the sequenced sample was peripheral blood, taken in the third trimester of pregnancy. The receptors stem from a female donor in good health, enrolled as a control in a pregnancy study. The CDR3 runs from the conserved cysteine through the conserved F or W. A D gene is named only where the DNA matches it firmly. The size of a clone is reported for some rows only, either as once, few or many, or as a class for expanded clones.

size: .
J: TRBJ2-4
D: .
V: TRBV6-5
CDR3: CASSRDTGNVQYF
DNA: TGTGCCAGCAGTCGAGACACAGGGAACGTTCAGTACTTC

size: .
J: TRBJ2-5
D: TRBD1
V: TRBV5-1
CDR3: CASGRGQGRGETQYF
DNA: TGCGCCAGCGGACGGGGACAGGGGCGGGGGGAGACCCAGTACTTC

size: few
J: TRBJ1-5
D: .
V: TRBV10-1
CDR3: CASSESMDTGQPQHF
DNA: TGCGCCAGCAGTGAGTCGATGGATACAGGTCAGCCCCAGCATTTT

size: .
J: TRBJ1-5
D: TRBD1
V: TRBV5-1
CDR3: CASSLIPGQGQPQHF
DNA: TGCGCCAGCAGTTTAATTCCGGGACAGGGACAGCCCCAGCATTTT

size: once
J: TRBJ1-5
D: .
V: TRBV28
CDR3: CASSRDRGRSQPQHF
DNA: TGTGCCAGCAGCCGGGACCGAGGGAGGAGTCAGCCCCAGCATTTT

size: .
J: TRBJ2-7
D: TRBD1
V: TRBV4-2
CDR3: CASSQEAGQGAREQYF
DNA: TGTGCCAGCAGCCAAGAAGCAGGGCAGGGGGCGCGAGAGCAGTACTTC

size: .
J: TRBJ1-5
D: TRBD1
V: TRBV28
CDR3: CASSVGGPGDQPQHF
DNA: TGTGCCAGCAGTGTAGGGGGCCCCGGCGATCAGCCCCAGCATTTT

size: .
J: TRBJ1-1
D: .
V: TRBV23-1
CDR3: CASSQSGRGTEAFF
DNA: TGCGCCAGCAGTCAATCGGGCAGGGGCACTGAAGCTTTCTTT

size: .
J: TRBJ2-5
D: TRBD2
V: TRBV7-9
CDR3: CASSWASGRARETQYF
DNA: TGTGCCAGCAGCTGGGCTAGCGGGAGGGCCCGGGAGACCCAGTACTTC

size: once
J: TRBJ2-7
D: .
V: TRBV25-1
CDR3: CASSDSYEQYF
DNA: TGTGCCAGCAGTGACAGCTACGAGCAGTACTTC

size: .
J: TRBJ2-3
D: .
V: TRBV5-1
CDR3: CASSRTTDTQYF
DNA: TGCGCCAGCAGCCGAACAACAGATACGCAGTATTTT

size: .
J: TRBJ2-2
D: TRBD1
V: TRBV5-1
CDR3: CASSLRAGGTGELFF
DNA: TGCGCCAGCAGCTTGCGGGCAGGGGGAACCGGGGAGCTGTTTTTT